The present TCR beta chain was sequenced within a study of blood T cell repertoires in COVID-19. The CDR3 covers 13 residues. V was shortened by 3 bases and J by 1 base, with 6 bases between the two germline ends. Assay used: immunoSEQ multiplex PCR; TCRdb lists only in-frame clones, some missing. The table shows roughly 200,000 clones, with roughly 80% occurring only once. In regard to this clone: Other DNA sequences within the sample encode an identical CDR3.

The study assigned cohorts using participant-reported clinical history. Source material: PBMCs or T cells enriched from blood (not recorded which). The chain has TRBV12-3 or TRBV12-4 and TRBJ1-2; a weak D match, TRBD1 (5 bases). This receptor was obtained from a woman aged 45-65 years who had been exposed to COVID-19. The CDR3, as DNA: TGTGCCAGCAGTTTGGGGGGTAACTATGGCTACACCTTC. Translating it yields CASSLGGNYGYTF.